The 3 T cell receptor beta chains given below trace back to one sample, sequenced in a study of blood T cell repertoires in COVID-19. TCRdb's table, derived via immunoSEQ multiplex PCR, lists solely in-frame clones and lacks some. In the table there are about 260,000 clones, around nine tenths of which are singletons. The sequenced sample was peripheral blood. The receptors derive from a man aged 40-50 years with active or convalescent COVID-19.

The V gene is TRBV6-5, the J gene TRBJ1-1; 7 bases fit TRBD1. This CDR3 comprises 13 residues. The J segment lost 1 base and the V segment lost 10 bases, leaving 6 bases of the junction unmatched. In germline, CDR1 is MNHEY, CDR2 SVGAGI. The CDR3 region has the DNA TGTGCCACCAAACAGGGGAGGAACACTGAAGCTTTCTTT. This translates into CATKQGRNTEAFF.

The chain carries TRBV5-6 and TRBJ2-1; no definite D call. The CDR3 contains 15 residues. Trimming pared 5 bases from V and 0 bases from J, leaving 12 bases between. CDR1 and CDR2 (germline): SGHDT, YYEEEE. The CDR3 loop is CASSFSPSSYNEQFF. In DNA form, the CDR3 reads TGTGCCAGCAGTTTTAGCCCGAGCTCCTACAATGAGCAGTTCTTC.

V gene TRBV12-5 combines with J gene TRBJ2-1; 8 bases fit TRBD2. Losses at the gene ends were 4 bases for V and 9 bases for J; bases not matched to a gene: 11. CDR3 length: 15 residues. The germline V gene encodes CDR1 LGHNT and CDR2 FRNRAP. The CDR3 DNA is TGTGCTAGTGGTTCCCAGGGAGCGGGAGAAGGTGAGCAGTTCTTC. Translated, it gives CASGSQGAGEGEQFF.